This entry is about one T cell receptor beta chain. The data are from a study of early T cells in non-severe SARS-CoV-2 infection. In TCRdb, the 5' RACE reads were re-called with MiXCR into one record per CDR3 protein. The table records about 130,000 distinct CDR3 sequences, 14% to 15% of them present only once. Sequenced material: whole blood. This clonotype was sampled from an adult who was a healthcare worker with PCR-confirmed SARS-CoV-2 infection or an uninfected control (not recorded which).

The CDR3 loop is CAWSVFGTGDQPQHF. CDR3 in DNA: TGTGCCTGGAGTGTCTTCGGGACAGGCGACCAGCCCCAGCATTTT. The V call is TRBV30, the J call TRBJ1-5; 8 bases line up with TRBD1. Trimming at V came to 0 bases and at J to 7 bases, leaving 8 bases not matched to a gene. Germline CDR1 reads GTSNPN; CDR2 reads SVGIG (reference sequence). The CDR3 consists of 15 residues.